These T cell receptor beta chains were read from a single sample in a study of T cells in Graves' hyperthyroidism and ophthalmopathy. MiXCR, run by TCRdb on the multiplex PCR reads, gives a single entry per CDR3 protein. The repertoire consists of about 410,000 distinct CDR3 sequences, with roughly 14% occurring once and the leading ten covering over 10%. Material: blood. These receptors were collected from a young man with Graves' ophthalmopathy. Both conserved end residues are trimmed from each CDR3. Clone size is given for some rows only: seen once, a few or many times, or a class if the clone is expanded.

clone_size j_call v_call cdr3_aa
NA TRBJ2-5 TRBV29-1 SVEDMWTDQETQY
many TRBJ2-7 TRBV11-2 ASSLGSSGTHYEQY
few TRBJ1-5 TRBV7-2 ASSLSLGGGLWPQH
NA TRBJ2-3 TRBV11-1 ASSSRGQGRSDTQY
NA TRBJ2-7 TRBV6-1 ASSEGTGGFNEQY
many TRBJ2-2 TRBV3-1 ASSLLNTGELF
many TRBJ2-5 TRBV20-1 SARSDSEETQY
NA TRBJ2-7 TRBV5-4 ASNQGGVQYEQY
NA TRBJ2-1 TRBV5-4 ASSFKAGINEQF
many TRBJ2-7 TRBV9 ASSVGSGTGGYEQY
few TRBJ2-7 TRBV12-3/TRBV12-4 ASSLRRSIYEQY
many TRBJ1-1 TRBV6-9 ASSSSDSHEAF
many TRBJ2-7 TRBV11-2 ASSLVLSYEQY
few TRBJ1-1 TRBV19 ASHPGLNTEAF
NA TRBJ1-2 TRBV5-1 ASSLAYGQGYGYT
few TRBJ1-4 TRBV19 ASTRNEKLF
NA TRBJ1-2 TRBV11-1 ASSPGFNYGYT
many TRBJ2-7 TRBV6-1 ASAGQAGGYEQY
NA TRBJ1-1 TRBV10-2 ASSAGDTEAF
many TRBJ1-2 TRBV6-1 ASFGTAAYGYT
many TRBJ2-3 TRBV6-1 ASMDPAGTDTQY
NA TRBJ1-3 TRBV28 ASSSGTGSGNTIY
many TRBJ1-2 TRBV20-1 SASTGGRYGYT
NA TRBJ2-1 TRBV25-1 AGQSGSGEQF
many TRBJ1-1 TRBV2 ASSATDTEAF
many TRBJ2-7 TRBV7-6 ASSLQQGTLYEQY
many TRBJ1-1 TRBV2 AIPGQGGTEAF
few TRBJ1-1 TRBV4-1 ASRGVLKATEAF
few TRBJ2-5 TRBV5-1 ASSTRTEQETQY
few TRBJ1-5 TRBV6-1 ASRRGTDRQH
NA TRBJ2-7 TRBV9 ASSRDHYYEQY
NA TRBJ2-7 TRBV29-1 SVYLPASGGKYEQY
NA TRBJ2-1 TRBV11-3 ASSPGRGGLYNEQF
many TRBJ2-7 TRBV5-1 ASSAQSSYEQY
NA TRBJ2-1 TRBV7-7 ASSLGTSGFPPNNEQF
NA TRBJ1-1 TRBV12-3/TRBV12-4 ASSLYGGPNTEAL
many TRBJ1-2 TRBV12-3/TRBV12-4 ASSPTGAYGYT
few TRBJ2-2 TRBV6-1 ASNQWMGAGELF
many TRBJ2-3 TRBV9 ASSAGLAGVTDTQY
few TRBJ1-4 TRBV7-9 ASSLAETRETNEKLF
many TRBJ2-3 TRBV6-1 ASSEALAGGTDTQY
many TRBJ1-1 TRBV10-3 AISEPDRGVGRAEAF
NA TRBJ1-2 TRBV7-9 ASSLGQGDGCT
many TRBJ2-2 TRBV30 AWVDLTGELF
few TRBJ2-5 TRBV7-3 ASSYGAGTGGETQY
NA TRBJ2-7 TRBV3-1 ASSQGRESSYEQY
NA TRBJ2-2 TRBV5-1 ASGFHGELF
many TRBJ2-7 TRBV6-1 ASSSPGLSYEQY
few TRBJ2-7 TRBV27 ASRATGPPEQY
many TRBJ1-2 TRBV6-4 ASSERGYYGYT
NA TRBJ2-2 TRBV15 ATSSLSGAGNTGELF
NA TRBJ1-3 TRBV29-1 SGTRDSGSGNTIY
many TRBJ1-5 TRBV2 ASKDWRFDQPQH